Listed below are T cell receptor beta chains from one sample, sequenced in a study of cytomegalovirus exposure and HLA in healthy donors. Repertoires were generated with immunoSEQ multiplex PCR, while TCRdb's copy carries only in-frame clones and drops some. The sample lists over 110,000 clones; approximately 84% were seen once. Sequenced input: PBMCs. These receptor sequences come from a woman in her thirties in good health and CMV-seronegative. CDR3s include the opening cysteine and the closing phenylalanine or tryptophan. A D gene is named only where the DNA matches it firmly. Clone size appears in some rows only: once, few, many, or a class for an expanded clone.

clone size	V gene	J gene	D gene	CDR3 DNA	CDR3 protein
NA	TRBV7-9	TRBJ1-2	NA	TGTGCCAGCAGCGGGGGGAAGAACTATGGCTACACCTTC	CASSGGKNYGYTF
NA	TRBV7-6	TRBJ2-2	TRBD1	TGTGCCAGCAGCCACACGGGACAGGGATACACCGGGGAGCTGTTTTTT	CASSHTGQGYTGELFF
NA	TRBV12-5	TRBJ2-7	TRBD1	TGTGCTAGTGGTTCCCAATACGGACAGGGAGGCACCTACGAGCAGTACTTC	CASGSQYGQGGTYEQYF
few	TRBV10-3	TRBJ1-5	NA	TGTGCCATCAACCCAGGGGTCTACAATCAGCCCCAGCATTTT	CAINPGVYNQPQHF
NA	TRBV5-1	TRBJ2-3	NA	TGCGCCAGCAGCCTCCCTACAGGGTCGAAAGATACGCAGTATTTT	CASSLPTGSKDTQYF
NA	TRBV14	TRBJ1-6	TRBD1	TGTGCCAGCAGCCAAGATAAAACAGGGGGCAATTCACCCCTCCACTTT	CASSQDKTGGNSPLHF
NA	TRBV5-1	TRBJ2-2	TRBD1	TGCGCCAGCAGCAGGGGACAGGCGAACACCGGGGAGCTGTTTTTT	CASSRGQANTGELFF
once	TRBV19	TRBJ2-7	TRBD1	TGTGCCAGTAGTATCACCGGCAGGGGGCGAACGGGGCAGTACTTC	CASSITGRGRTGQYF
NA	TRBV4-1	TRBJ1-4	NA	TGCGCCAGCAGCCAAGCCTATCATACAACTAATGAAAAACTGTTTTTT	CASSQAYHTTNEKLFF
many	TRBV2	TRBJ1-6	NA	TGTGCCAGCAGTGAAGCTGGGCCCCGATTCAATCCCCTCCACTTT	CASSEAGPRFNPLHF
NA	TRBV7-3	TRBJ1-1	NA	TGTGCCAGCAGGCCCACGGAGATGAACACTGAAGCTTTCTTT	CASRPTEMNTEAFF
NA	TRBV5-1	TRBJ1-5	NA	TGCGCCAGCAGCCCCGGGACAAACAATCAGCCCCAGCATTTT	CASSPGTNNQPQHF
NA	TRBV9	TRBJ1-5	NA	TGTGCCAGCAGCGTAGGGTCAGGGTTTCAGCCCCAGCATTTT	CASSVGSGFQPQHF
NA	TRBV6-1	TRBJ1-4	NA	TGTGCCAGCAGTGATAGGGGACACGCTAATGAAAAACTGTTTTTT	CASSDRGHANEKLFF
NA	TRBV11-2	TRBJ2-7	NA	TGTGCCAGCAGCTTATACGGGAGTCAGAACGAGCAGTACTTC	CASSLYGSQNEQYF
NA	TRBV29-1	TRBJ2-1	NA	TGCAGCGCAGCCCACAGTTACAATGAGCAGTTCTTC	CSAAHSYNEQFF
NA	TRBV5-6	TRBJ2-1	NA	TGTGCCAGCAGCTTGGGACGTAACGGGGGAAGCTCCTACAATGAGCAGTTCTTC	CASSLGRNGGSSYNEQFF
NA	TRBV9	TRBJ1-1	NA	TGTGCCAGCAGCGTAGTCGGCGGCGGCTTAAACACTGAAGCTTTCTTT	CASSVVGGGLNTEAFF
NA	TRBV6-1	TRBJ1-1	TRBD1	TGTGCCAGCAGTGGGCCTGGACAGGGAGGTAGAGCTTTCTTT	CASSGPGQGGRAFF
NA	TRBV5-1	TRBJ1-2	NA	TGCGCCAGCAGCTTCGGGGGAAACTATGGCTACACCTTC	CASSFGGNYGYTF
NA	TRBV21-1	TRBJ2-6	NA	TGTGCCAGCACCAAGGGGCAGAACCGAGAATCTGGGGCCAACGTCCTGACTTTC	CASTKGQNRESGANVLTF
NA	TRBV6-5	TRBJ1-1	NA	TGTGCCAGCAGCAGACAGTTCATGAACACTGAAGCTTTCTTT	CASSRQFMNTEAFF
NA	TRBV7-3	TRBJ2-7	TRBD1	TGTGCCAGCAGCTTGGGACAGTACTACGAGCAGTACTTC	CASSLGQYYEQYF
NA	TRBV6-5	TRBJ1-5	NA	TGTGCCAGCAGCCGGTGGAGAGGCGAGCCCCAGCATTTT	CASSRWRGEPQHF
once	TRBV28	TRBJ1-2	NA	TGTGCCAGCAGTTTACCTATATCTAACTATGGCTACACCTTC	CASSLPISNYGYTF
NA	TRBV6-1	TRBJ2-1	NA	TGTGCCAGCAGTGAAGTTCGGGGATCCTACAATGAGCAGTTCTTC	CASSEVRGSYNEQFF
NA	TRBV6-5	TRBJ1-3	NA	TGTGCCAGCAGTCTCAGAAGCTCTGGAAACACCATATATTTT	CASSLRSSGNTIYF
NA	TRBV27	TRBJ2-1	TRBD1	TGTGCCAGCAGTCCCTCTTGGACAGGCAACAATGAGCAGTTCTTC	CASSPSWTGNNEQFF
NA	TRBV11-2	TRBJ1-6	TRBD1	TGTGCCAGCAGCTTGTGGGACAGGGAAGGTTCACCCCTCCACTTT	CASSLWDREGSPLHF
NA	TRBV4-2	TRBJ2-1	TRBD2	TGTGCCAGCAGCCAAGATAGCGGGGGGGTCAATGAGCAGTTCTTC	CASSQDSGGVNEQFF
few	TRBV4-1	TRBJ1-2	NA	TGCGCCAGCAGCCAAGAGGGGCGGTCACATGGTGGCTACACCTTC	CASSQEGRSHGGYTF
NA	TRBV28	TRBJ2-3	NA	TGTGCCAGCAGTTTAACCGGGATCTCAGATACGCAGTATTTT	CASSLTGISDTQYF
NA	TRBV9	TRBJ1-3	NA	TGTGCCAGCAGCGTGATCGGGGGGCTTGGAAACACCATATATTTT	CASSVIGGLGNTIYF
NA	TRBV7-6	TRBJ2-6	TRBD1	TGTGCCAGCAGCTCCAGTTATAGGGACAGGGTATTTCCTGGGGCCAACGTCCTGACTTTC	CASSSSYRDRVFPGANVLTF
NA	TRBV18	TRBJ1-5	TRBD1	TGTGCCAGCTCACCCGGGACAGGGGGCGATCAGCCCCAGCATTTT	CASSPGTGGDQPQHF
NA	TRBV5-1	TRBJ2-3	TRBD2	TGCGCCAGCAGCCCGGGACTAGCGGGGGACTTTACGCAGTATTTT	CASSPGLAGDFTQYF
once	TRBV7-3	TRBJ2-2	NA	TGTGCCAGCAGCCCCCCCTTGCGGGGGCCAGACACCGGGGAGCTGTTTTTT	CASSPPLRGPDTGELFF
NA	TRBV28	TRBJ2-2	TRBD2	TGTGCCAGCAGTACGCCGGGACTAGGGGACCGGGAGCTGTTTTTT	CASSTPGLGDRELFF
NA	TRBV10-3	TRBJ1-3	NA	TGTGCCATCACTCAGACTCTTTCTGGAAACACCATATATTTT	CAITQTLSGNTIYF
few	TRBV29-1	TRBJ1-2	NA	TGCACCGTTCTGGCGGCGACGACCGACTATGGCTACACCTTC	CTVLAATTDYGYTF
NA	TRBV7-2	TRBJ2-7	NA	TGTGCCAGCAGCTTAGCCCTCTACGAGCAGTACTTC	CASSLALYEQYF
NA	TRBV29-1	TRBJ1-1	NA	TGCAGCGGTGGGGGGATGAACACTGAAGCTTTCTTT	CSGGGMNTEAFF
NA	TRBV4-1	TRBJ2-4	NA	TGCGCCAGCAGCCAATCTCCGGGACAAAACATAGCCAAAAACATTCAGTACTTC	CASSQSPGQNIAKNIQYF
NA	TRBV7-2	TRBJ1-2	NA	TGTGCCAGCAGCCCAGCCGACTTAGTCTATGGCTACACCTTC	CASSPADLVYGYTF
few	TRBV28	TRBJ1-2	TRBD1	TGTGCCAGCAGTTTATGGACAGGGGTTGGCTACACCTTC	CASSLWTGVGYTF
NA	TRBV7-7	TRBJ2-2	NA	TGTGCTAGCAGCTCCGGGGGGCCGGGCACCGGGGAGCTGTTTTTT	CASSSGGPGTGELFF
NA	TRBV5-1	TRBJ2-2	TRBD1	TGCGCCAGCAGCTTGTTGGGCCCGGGACAGGGGACCGGGGAGCTGTTTTTT	CASSLLGPGQGTGELFF
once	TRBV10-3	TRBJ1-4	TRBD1	TGTGCCACTTGGGACAGGGACGGGGGTGAAAAACTGTTTTTT	CATWDRDGGEKLFF
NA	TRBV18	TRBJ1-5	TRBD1	TGTGCCAGCTCATCCGCGACAGGGCGCATTGAACCCCAGCATTTT	CASSSATGRIEPQHF
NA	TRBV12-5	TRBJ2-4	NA	TGTGCTAGTGGTATAACAGGAGCGTTGAACATTCAGTACTTC	CASGITGALNIQYF
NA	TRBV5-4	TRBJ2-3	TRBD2	TGTGCCAGCAGCCGCGGGGGGGCCTTAATTATCGATGCAGATACGCAGTATTTT	CASSRGGALIIDADTQYF
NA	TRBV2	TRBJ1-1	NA	TGTGCCAGCAGTGAAGCTGCGGGAGCTTTCTTT	CASSEAAGAFF
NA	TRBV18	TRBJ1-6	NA	TGTGCCAGCTCACTCCGACGGGAAAATTCACCCCTCCACTTT	CASSLRRENSPLHF
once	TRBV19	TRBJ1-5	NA	TGTGCCAGTAGTATAGCTCAGGGCAATCAGCCCCAGCATTTT	CASSIAQGNQPQHF
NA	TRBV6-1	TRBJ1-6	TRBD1	TGTGCCACACAGACAGGGCTTAATTCACCCCTCCACTTT	CATQTGLNSPLHF
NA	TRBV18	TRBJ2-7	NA	TGTGCCAGCTCACCAAGAAGCGACGAGCAGTACTTC	CASSPRSDEQYF
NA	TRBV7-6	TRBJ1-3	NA	TGTGCCAGCAGCTTAGGGCCGGGGGGTGGAAACACCATATATTTT	CASSLGPGGGNTIYF
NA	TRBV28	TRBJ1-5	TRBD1	TGTGCCAGTAGGACAGGCTACAATCAGCCCCAGCATTTT	CASRTGYNQPQHF
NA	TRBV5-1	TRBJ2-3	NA	TGCGCCAGCAGCTTGGTGGGCGGGGACACAGATACGCAGTATTTT	CASSLVGGDTDTQYF